The 26 T cell receptor beta chains below all came from one sample that was sequenced in a study of CD8 T cells in Susac syndrome. Reverse transcription used about 0.45 to 1 ug RNA and random hexamers. One entry per CDR3 protein, called by TCRdb with MiXCR from the immunoSEQ multiplex PCR reads. Among 210,000 or so distinct CDR3 sequences listed, approximately 94% were seen once. Sequenced material: CD4+ T cells from PBMCs. The receptors shown here come from a human donor with Susac syndrome.

This sequence joins TRBV20-1 and TRBJ1-1, with TRBD1 as a possible D gene (6 bases). The CDR3 spans 13 residues. Germline V gives CDR1 DFQATT, CDR2 SNEGSKA (reference sequence). The V end lost 6 bases, the J end lost 10 bases, and 21 bases lay between the germline ends. The CDR3 nucleotides are TGCAGTGCCACACCGGGCAGGGGAAGTGCAGCTTTCTTT. Encoded protein: CSATPGRGSAAFF.

The J gene is TRBJ1-6, the V gene TRBV5-1; 8 nucleotides line up with TRBD1. Unmatched junction bases numbered 8, after V lost 4 bases and J lost 11 bases. Per germline, CDR1 SGHRS and CDR2 YFSETQ. The CDR3 consists of 14 residues. CDR3 coding DNA: TGCGCCAGCAGCCACGCGGACAGGGCGGCACCCCTCCACTTT. Residues: CASSHADRAAPLHF.

This clonotype was picked up one time. The chain carries TRBV12-3 or TRBV12-4 and TRBJ1-6, with D perhaps TRBD1 (5 bases). V lost 6 bases to trimming and J lost 7 bases, with 22 bases between them. This CDR3 has 17 amino acids. The CDR3 loop is CASSPAILGLMNSPLHF. In DNA, the CDR3 is TGTGCCAGCAGCCCGGCTATTTTGGGACTGATGAATTCACCCCTCCACTTT.

The chain is built from TRBV30 and TRBJ1-2, with D possibly being TRBD1 (5 bases). The V and J ends lost 2 bases and 3 bases respectively, with 16 bases between them. CDR3 length: 15 residues. The germline gives CDR1 GTSNPN, CDR2 SVGIG (reference sequence). The CDR3 is CAWSTGTGGDYGYTF. In DNA form, the CDR3 reads TGTGCCTGGAGTACGGGGACGGGGGGAGACTATGGCTACACCTTC.

V gene TRBV19 combines with J gene TRBJ2-7; the D is unclear. The CDR3 extends over 12 amino acids. V was pared by 5 bases and J by 3 bases, with 8 bases between. Germline-derived CDR1 and CDR2 are LNHDA and SQIVND (reference sequence). The CDR3 coding sequence is TGTGCCAGTAGTTCGGATCTCTACGAGCAGTACTTC. Translated, it gives CASSSDLYEQYF.

The sample holds one count of this clonotype. V gene TRBV28 combines with J gene TRBJ1-1; D is possibly TRBD1 (5 bases). V dropped 8 bases and J dropped 0 bases, with 13 bases sitting between them. This CDR3 contains 14 residues. Germline-derived CDR1 and CDR2 are MDHEN and SYDVKM. This CDR3 is CASGGGALNTEAFF. For the CDR3, the DNA is TGTGCCAGCGGAGGAGGGGCCTTGAACACTGAAGCTTTCTTT.

This clonotype was picked up one time. This chain links TRBV5-4 with TRBJ2-3, with D maybe TRBD1 (5 bases). The CDR3 has 14 amino acids. Germline CDR1 SGHNT, CDR2 YYREEE (reference sequence). Trimming took 0 bases from V and 5 from J, leaving 10 bases between them. Here the CDR3 DNA reads TGTGCCAGCAGCTTGGAAGGGGCCGGAGATACGCAGTATTTT. Residues: CASSLEGAGDTQYF.

The sample holds a few counts of this clonotype. This chain connects TRBV7-9 to TRBJ2-3; D gene ambiguous. Trimming shortened V by 4 bases and J by 3 bases, and 11 bases separated the two germline ends. The V gene's germline CDR1 is SEHNR and CDR2 FQNEAQ (reference sequence). This CDR3 has 14 amino acids. The CDR3: CASSSSDSTDTQYF. The CDR3 DNA sequence: TGTGCCAGCAGCTCCTCTGACTCTACAGATACGCAGTATTTT. Filled out from reference TRBV7-9 and TRBJ2-3, the complete variable domain reads DTGVSQNPRHKITKRGQNVTFRCDPISEHNRLYWYRQTLGQGPEFLTYFQNEAQLEKSRLLSDRFSAERPKGSFSTLEIQRTEQGDSAMYLCASSSSDSTDTQYFGPGTRLTVL.

This clonotype was detected once. The rearrangement uses TRBV5-1 and TRBJ2-5; 8 bases line up with TRBD2. The CDR3 runs to 15 residues. V dropped 3 bases and J dropped 4; count of bases not matched to a gene: 8. Germline V gene data show CDR1 as SGHRS and CDR2 as YFSETQ. The CDR3 DNA is TGCGCCAGCAGCTCGATTAGCGGGGTCCGAGAGACCCAGTACTTC. As protein: CASSSISGVRETQYF.

V usage is TRBV27 and J usage is TRBJ1-2; 7 bases are shared with TRBD1. This CDR3 comprises 13 residues. Germline CDR1 reads MNHEY; CDR2 reads SMNVEV (reference sequence). The J segment lost 5 bases and the V segment lost 5 bases, leaving 5 bases of the junction unmatched. CDR3 protein: CASSPDREYGYTF. The CDR3, as DNA: TGTGCCAGCAGTCCCGACAGGGAATATGGCTACACCTTC.

V is TRBV6-5 and J is TRBJ2-2; TRBD1 agrees at 10 bases. CDR1 and CDR2 from the germline V gene are MNHEY and SVGAGI. V shed 6 bases and J 5 bases; nucleotides not matched to a gene: 6. The CDR3 totals 15 residues. CDR3 residues: CASRSGQGSTGELFF. CDR3 sequence (DNA): TGTGCCAGCAGGTCGGGACAGGGGTCGACCGGGGAGCTGTTTTTT.

The V gene is TRBV4-1, the J gene TRBJ1-4; 7 bases match TRBD1. Germline values: CDR1 MGHRA, CDR2 YSYEKL. J lost 8 bases, V lost 4 bases, and 10 bases had no gene match. The length of the CDR3 is 15 residues. Here the CDR3 DNA reads TGCGCCAGCAGCCTTACAGGGGCATCTCTAGAAAAACTGTTTTTT. Residues: CASSLTGASLEKLFF.

The CDR3 nucleotides are TGTGCCAGTAGAACCGGGACACTTACGCTCTACACCTTC. Its translation: CASRTGTLTLYTF. The J gene is TRBJ1-2, the V gene TRBV19; TRBD1 is a possible D gene (6 bases). CDR1 is LNHDA and CDR2 is SQIVND in the germline V gene (reference sequence). CDR3 length: 13 amino acids. With 6 bases removed from V and 10 bases from J, the gap between germline ends came to 18 bases.

This chain uses TRBV9 with TRBJ2-3, with 7 bases lining up with TRBD2. The trim removed 4 bases at V and 4 bases at J, leaving 12 bases unmatched. In germline, CDR1 is SGDLS, CDR2 YYNGEE. The CDR3 covers 16 residues. CDR3 nucleotide sequence: TGTGCCAGCAGCCCCGCTGGGCGGGGAGGGTCAGATACGCAGTATTTT. It is translated as CASSPAGRGGSDTQYF.

J is TRBJ1-5 and V is TRBV20-1; no definite D call. The CDR3 covers 13 residues. The V gene lost 4 bases and the J gene lost 1 base, with 8 bases spanning the gap. Germline assignment: CDR1 DFQATT and CDR2 SNEGSKA (reference sequence). The CDR3 region has the DNA TGCAGTGCTATAGGTGGGAGCAATCAGCCCCAGCATTTT. As protein: CSAIGGSNQPQHF.

The gene calls are TRBV4-2 and TRBJ1-4; D unresolved. Trimming removed 4 bases at V and 4 bases at J, with 16 bases between. CDR1 is LGHNA and CDR2 is YNFKEQ in the germline V gene. The CDR3 extends over 16 amino acids. CDR3 region: CASSPRMGRSNEKLFF. In DNA, the CDR3 is TGTGCCAGCAGCCCACGAATGGGCCGCAGTAATGAAAAACTGTTTTTT.

J is TRBJ1-1 and V is TRBV30, with D hard to call. The CDR3 covers 12 residues. V dropped 0 bases and J dropped 7 bases, with 9 bases sitting between them. From germline, CDR1 is GTSNPN and CDR2 SVGIG (reference sequence). The CDR3 loop reads CAWSVTRDEAFF. CDR3 in DNA: TGTGCCTGGAGTGTAACAAGGGATGAAGCTTTCTTT.

In its sample, this clonotype was seen once. V gene TRBV5-1 combines with J gene TRBJ2-3, with 11 positions matching TRBD2. Germline V gene data show CDR1 as SGHRS and CDR2 as YFSETQ. The length of the CDR3 is 15 residues. Losses at the gene ends were 3 bases for V and 4 bases for J; bases not matched to a gene: 4. The CDR3 reads CASSSTSGEADTQYF. The CDR3, as DNA: TGCGCCAGCAGCTCGACTAGCGGGGAGGCAGATACGCAGTATTTT. The full variable domain, in which reference TRBV5-1 and TRBJ2-3 provide the parts outside the CDR3, is KAGVTQTPRYLIKTRGQQVTLSCSPISGHRSVSWYQQTPGQGLQFLFEYFSETQRNKGNFPGRFSGRQFSNSRSEMNVSTLELGDSALYLCASSSTSGEADTQYFGPGTRLTVL.

The V gene is TRBV27, the J gene TRBJ1-2, with TRBD1 matching 9 bases. Germline assignment: CDR1 MNHEY and CDR2 SMNVEV (reference sequence). Losses at the gene ends were 7 bases for V and 2 bases for J; bases not matched to a gene: 8. This CDR3 spans 15 amino acids. In DNA form, the CDR3 reads TGTGCCAGCAAGGCCCCGGGACAGGGAAACTATGGCTACACCTTC. It translates to CASKAPGQGNYGYTF.

This clonotype has more than one count but fewer than ten. V gene TRBV12-3 or TRBV12-4 combines with J gene TRBJ1-4; 8 bases fit TRBD1. This CDR3 has 14 residues. V was clipped by 5 bases and J by 6 bases; unmatched bases: 5. CDR3 bases: TGTGCCAGCAGTCGCGACAGGGGAGATGAAAAACTGTTTTTT. This gives the protein CASSRDRGDEKLFF.

The CDR3 region has the DNA TGTGCCAGCAGCTTAGAACAGGGAACTTACGAGCAGTACTTC. This codes for CASSLEQGTYEQYF. The chain joins TRBV13 to TRBJ2-7; a weak D match, TRBD1 (6 bases). Looked up from germline, CDR1 is PRHDT and CDR2 is FYEKMQ (reference sequence). The length of the CDR3 is 14 residues. The V end was cut by 1 base, the J end by 4 bases, with 11 bases between. Variable domain in full (rest from reference TRBV13 and TRBJ2-7): AAGVIQSPRHLIKEKRETATLKCYPIPRHDTVYWYQQGPGQDPQFLISFYEKMQSDKGSIPDRFSAQQFSDYHSELNMSSLELGDSALYFCASSLEQGTYEQYFGPGTRLTVT.

The V and J genes are TRBV7-2 and TRBJ1-6; 7 nucleotides align to TRBD1. This CDR3 has 15 amino acids. The germline CDR1 and CDR2 sequences are SGHTA and FQGNSA. Unmatched junction bases numbered 10, after V lost 3 bases and J lost 11 bases. The CDR3 is CASSLGAGQDTPLHF. The CDR3 nucleotides are TGTGCCAGCAGCTTGGGGGCCGGACAGGACACACCCCTCCACTTT.

The rearrangement joins TRBV19 to TRBJ1-5, with unresolved D. Trimming cost V 3 bases and J 5 bases, with 11 bases left between them. The CDR3 is 14 amino acids. Germline CDR1 reads LNHDA; CDR2 reads SQIVND (reference sequence). The CDR3 region has the DNA TGTGCCAGTAGTATGAGGGAGACCGATCAGCCCCAGCATTTT. As protein: CASSMRETDQPQHF.

V gene TRBV19 combines with J gene TRBJ2-5; a possible D gene is TRBD1 (6 bases). V lost 4 bases, J lost 4 bases, and 13 bases lay in between. The CDR3 sequence is 14 residues long. CDR1 and CDR2 from the germline V gene are LNHDA and SQIVND (reference sequence). The CDR3 DNA is TGTGCCAGTAGTAGCACTACAGGGAGAGAGACCCAGTACTTC. It codes for CASSSTTGRETQYF.

J is TRBJ1-6 and V is TRBV9; the D gene is possibly TRBD1 (5 bases). This CDR3 is built from 14 residues. With 0 bases removed from V and 8 bases from J, the gap between germline ends came to 9 bases. Germline CDR1 reads SGDLS; CDR2 reads YYNGEE. CDR3 DNA: TGTGCCAGCAGCGTAGCGGGACGGTATTCACCCCTCCACTTT. As protein: CASSVAGRYSPLHF. Full variable domain (remainder filled in from reference TRBV9 and TRBJ1-6): DSGVTQTPKHLITATGQRVTLRCSPRSGDLSVYWYQQSLDQGLQFLIQYYNGEERAKGNILERFSAQQFPDLHSELNLSSLELGDSALYFCASSVAGRYSPLHFGNGTRLTVT.

This chain joins TRBV20-1 and TRBJ1-5; TRBD1 matches 7 bases. Germline V gene data show CDR1 as DFQATT and CDR2 as SNEGSKA (reference sequence). CDR3 length: 13 amino acids. V lost 6 bases to trimming and J lost 6 bases; unmatched junction nucleotides: 8. CDR3 protein: CSAIDRVAQPQHF. The CDR3 nucleotides read TGCAGTGCAATAGACAGGGTGGCTCAGCCCCAGCATTTT.